This passage covers 27 T cell receptor beta chains from one sample sequenced in a study of T cell responses to AZD1222 COVID-19 vaccine. Generated by immunoSEQ multiplex PCR, the TCRdb table keeps only in-frame clones and is missing some. The table shows 95,000 to 100,000 clones, with around 83% occurring only once. Specimen: peripheral blood, collected on day 0 of AZD1222 vaccination. Receptor source: an adult in good health.

CDR3 loop: CAIREGSGADTQYF. CDR3 coding DNA: TGTGCCATCAGGGAAGGGAGCGGGGCAGATACGCAGTATTTT. The chain carries TRBV10-3 and TRBJ2-3, with TRBD2 matching 7 bases. Trimming cost V 6 bases and J 4 bases; bases outside gene matches: 7. In germline, CDR1 is ENHRY, CDR2 SYGVKD. The CDR3 is 14 residues long.

The chain employs TRBV9 and TRBJ2-1; 7 bases line up with TRBD2. The trim removed 1 base at V and 5 bases at J, leaving 6 bases unmatched. Germline V gene lookup returns CDR1 SGDLS and CDR2 YYNGEE. CDR3 size: 15 residues. CDR3 sequence (DNA): TGTGCCAGCAGCGTAAAAACTAGCGTAAACAATGAGCAGTTCTTC. Residues: CASSVKTSVNNEQFF.

This clone was detected once. This sequence joins TRBV28 and TRBJ1-1; possibly TRBD1 for D (6 bases). CDR1 and CDR2 from the germline V gene are MDHEN and SYDVKM. V shed 8 bases and J shed 3 bases, with 13 bases lying between them. This CDR3 region has 13 residues. CDR3: CASLQGQYTEAFF. The CDR3 bases are TGTGCCAGCCTGCAGGGGCAGTACACTGAAGCTTTCTTT.

This clone occurred a few times. The chain links TRBV19 to TRBJ1-1; D remains ambiguous. Looked up from germline, CDR1 is LNHDA and CDR2 is SQIVND (reference sequence). Trimming took 5 bases from V and 8 from J, leaving 15 bases between them. The CDR3 length is 13 residues. The CDR3 protein is CASSVAGQQEAFF. CDR3 nucleotide sequence: TGTGCCAGTAGTGTCGCGGGCCAACAGGAAGCTTTCTTT.

In this sample, this clone turned up once. CDR3 sequence: CASSASGTEDEKLFF. DNA of the CDR3: TGTGCCAGCAGCGCCTCCGGGACAGAGGATGAAAAACTGTTTTTT. The rearrangement joins TRBV9 to TRBJ1-4, with 7 bases lining up with TRBD1. V trimming: 3 bases; J trimming: 6 bases; junction bases outside the gene matches: 8. The CDR3 sequence is 15 residues long. Germline CDR1 and CDR2: SGDLS and YYNGEE.

V usage is TRBV9 and J usage is TRBJ1-5, with TRBD1 identical over 7 bases. The CDR3 has 15 amino acids. Germline V gene lookup returns CDR1 SGDLS and CDR2 YYNGEE. The V gene end was trimmed by 3 bases and the J gene end by 4 bases; junction bases not matched to a gene: 7. The CDR3 loop is CASSASGQTNQPQHF. The CDR3 DNA reads as TGTGCCAGCAGCGCATCGGGACAGACTAATCAGCCCCAGCATTTT.

V and J are TRBV7-9 and TRBJ2-2; tentative D call: TRBD1 (5 bases). The ends were cut back, 2 bases at V and 4 bases at J, with 8 bases in the middle. The CDR3 is made up of 14 amino acids. In germline, CDR1 is SEHNR, CDR2 FQNEAQ (reference sequence). The CDR3 loop reads CASSLPTGTGELFF. As DNA, the CDR3 is TGTGCCAGCAGCTTACCAACAGGCACCGGGGAGCTGTTTTTT.

The chain carries TRBV6-2 or TRBV6-3 and TRBJ1-5, with TRBD1 identical over 9 bases. The CDR3 is 16 residues long. Germline loops: CDR1 MNHEY, CDR2 SVGEGT. With V trimmed by 6 bases and J by 6 bases, 12 bases remained unmatched. The CDR3 spells CASSQFAQGAVQPQHF. The CDR3 DNA is TGTGCCAGCAGCCAATTTGCACAGGGGGCTGTTCAGCCCCAGCATTTT.

The rearrangement uses TRBV6-5 and TRBJ2-5, with a tentative D call TRBD2 (5 bases). In germline, CDR1 is MNHEY, CDR2 SVGAGI. This CDR3 has 13 residues. V was shortened by 6 bases and J by 0 bases, with 8 bases between the two germline ends. This CDR3 reads CASRNSDQETQYF. Written as DNA, the CDR3 is TGTGCCAGCAGAAATAGCGACCAAGAGACCCAGTACTTC.

The rearrangement joins TRBV18 to TRBJ2-5; D may be TRBD1 (5 bases). Trimming stripped 3 bases from V and 3 bases from J, with 5 bases between. The V gene's germline CDR1 is KGHSH and CDR2 LQKENI. The CDR3 is 12 amino acids. The CDR3 here is CASSPTEETQYF. CDR3 DNA sequence: TGTGCCAGCTCACCGACAGAAGAGACCCAGTACTTC.

This chain joins TRBV13 and TRBJ1-1; D is undetermined. Between the trimmed V and J ends, which lost 1 base and 0 bases, there was a span of 9 bases. The CDR3 consists of 15 residues. Germline lookup yields CDR1 PRHDT and CDR2 FYEKMQ (reference sequence). This CDR3 reads CASSLEGRLNTEAFF. The CDR3 DNA sequence: TGTGCCAGCAGCTTAGAAGGCAGGCTGAACACTGAAGCTTTCTTT.

A single count supports this clone. This rearrangement joins TRBV30 to TRBJ2-1, with a weak D call TRBD1 (6 bases). CDR3 length equals 13 residues. The V gene's germline CDR1 is GTSNPN and CDR2 SVGIG (reference sequence). V shed 2 bases and J shed 3 bases, with 8 bases lying between them. In nucleotides, the CDR3 is TGTGCCTGGAGTCGGACAGTCTACAATGAGCAGTTCTTC. Its translation is CAWSRTVYNEQFF.

The J gene is TRBJ2-1, the V gene TRBV2; D not resolved. Trimming cost V 8 bases and J 5 bases, with 16 bases left between them. This CDR3 spans 14 amino acids. Per the germline V gene, CDR1 is SNHLY and CDR2 is FYNNEI. The CDR3 spells CASDLPLRNNEQFF. The CDR3 DNA is TGTGCCAGCGATCTTCCGTTAAGGAACAATGAGCAGTTCTTC.

A few counts support this clone. The rearrangement links TRBV3-1 (or the pseudogene TRBV3-2) to TRBJ1-4; no definite D call. CDR1 LGHDT and CDR2 YNNKEL come from the germline V gene (reference sequence). V was pared by 0 bases and J by 8 bases, with 13 bases between. CDR3 length: 15 amino acids. The CDR3 protein is CASSQDRPGGEKLFF. CDR3 sequence (DNA): TGTGCCAGCAGCCAAGACAGGCCTGGAGGAGAAAAACTGTTTTTT.

The CDR3 loop reads CASSLPGTLEAFF. The CDR3 coding sequence is TGTGCCAGCAGCTTACCAGGCACCCTTGAAGCTTTCTTT. This chain joins TRBV7-9 and TRBJ1-1, with no clear D. The CDR3 covers 13 residues. V was clipped by 2 bases and J by 7 bases, with 11 bases between them. In germline, CDR1 is SEHNR, CDR2 FQNEAQ (reference sequence).

V gene TRBV28 combines with J gene TRBJ1-5; no clear D. Germline lookup yields CDR1 MDHEN and CDR2 SYDVKM. V was clipped by 2 bases and J by 0 bases, with 14 bases between them. This CDR3 is built from 17 residues. Written as DNA, the CDR3 is TGTGCCAGCAGTTTAGGGCCCTACAGAGATAGCAATCAGCCCCAGCATTTT. Protein product: CASSLGPYRDSNQPQHF. The whole variable domain, filled in from reference TRBV28 and TRBJ1-5, reads DVKVTQSSRYLVKRTGEKVFLECVQDMDHENMFWYRQDPGLGLRLIYFSYDVKMKEKGDIPEGYSVSREKKERFSLILESASTNQTSMYLCASSLGPYRDSNQPQHFGDGTRLSIL.

V and J are TRBV5-1 and TRBJ2-5, with 13 bases matching TRBD2. V lost 6 bases to trimming and J lost 2 bases; unmatched junction nucleotides: 4. CDR3 length: 15 residues. Germline CDR1 and CDR2: SGHRS and YFSETQ. CDR3 sequence (DNA): TGCGCCAGCACCCCACTAGCGGGAGGGCAAGAGACCCAGTACTTC. It is translated as CASTPLAGGQETQYF.

The genes are TRBV19 and TRBJ1-5; 9 bases agree with TRBD1. Germline lookup yields CDR1 LNHDA and CDR2 SQIVND (reference sequence). J gave up 4 bases and V 7 bases, and 8 bases lay outside the gene matches. This CDR3 is 15 amino acids long. As DNA, the CDR3 is TGTGCCAGTAAGGGACAGGGAAGGTCAAATCAGCCCCAGCATTTT. Amino acid sequence: CASKGQGRSNQPQHF.

The J gene is TRBJ2-1, the V gene TRBV6-5; the match to TRBD1 covers 7 bases. CDR1 is MNHEY and CDR2 is SVGAGI in the germline V gene. There are 15 residues in the CDR3. J was trimmed by 3 bases and V by 0 bases; bases with no gene match: 2. CDR3 DNA: TGTGCCAGCAGTTACTCGGGGACAGACTACAATGAGCAGTTCTTC. Protein product: CASSYSGTDYNEQFF.

The chain is built from TRBV29-1 and TRBJ1-5, with a weak D call TRBD1 (5 bases). V was clipped by 3 bases and J by 6 bases, with 18 bases between them. The CDR3 has 15 amino acids. In germline, CDR1 is SQVTM, CDR2 ANQGSEA. The CDR3 spells CSVDHSPSGGQPQHF. CDR3 bases: TGCAGCGTTGACCACTCCCCAAGCGGGGGTCAGCCCCAGCATTTT.

V usage is TRBV6-5 and J usage is TRBJ1-1; no clear D gene. Germline CDR1 is MNHEY and CDR2 is SVGAGI. This CDR3 has 16 amino acids. V was pared by 0 bases and J by 1 base, with 12 bases between. This CDR3 is CASSYSSSGTNTEAFF. CDR3 sequence (DNA): TGTGCCAGCAGTTACTCGAGTTCAGGAACGAACACTGAAGCTTTCTTT.

V and J are TRBV30 and TRBJ2-5, with D unclear. This CDR3 contains 14 residues. Trimming left V 0 bases short and J 0 bases short, with 8 bases between. Per the germline V gene, CDR1 is GTSNPN and CDR2 is SVGIG (reference sequence). CDR3 protein: CAWSVDLYQETQYF. CDR3 nucleotide sequence: TGTGCCTGGAGTGTAGATCTGTACCAAGAGACCCAGTACTTC.

The V and J genes are TRBV7-2 and TRBJ2-3, with 11 bases fitting TRBD2. This CDR3 contains 19 residues. Germline V gene lookup returns CDR1 SGHTA and CDR2 FQGNSA. V trimming: 5 bases; J trimming: 0 bases; junction bases outside the gene matches: 13. The CDR3 protein is CASSPGWLAGGHSTDTQYF. DNA of the CDR3: TGTGCCAGCAGCCCCGGGTGGCTAGCGGGGGGCCATAGCACAGATACGCAGTATTTT.

The genes are TRBV7-2 and TRBJ2-7; D unresolved. V lost 1 base and J 6 bases, leaving 16 bases between the germline ends. Germline CDR1 reads SGHTA; CDR2 reads FQGNSA. This CDR3 comprises 15 residues. DNA of the CDR3: TGTGCCAGCAGCTTAGTAGGACGCACGAGCTCCGAGCAGTACTTC. Translation gives CASSLVGRTSSEQYF.

This rearrangement joins TRBV6-2 or TRBV6-3 to TRBJ1-5, with D maybe TRBD1 (5 bases). Germline V gene sequence: CDR1 MNHEY, CDR2 SVGEGT. This CDR3 is 14 amino acids long. V was cut by 0 bases and J by 4 bases, with 7 bases left in between. The CDR3 spells CASSYSGGNQPQHF. The CDR3 DNA reads TGTGCCAGCAGTTACTCGGGGGGGAATCAGCCCCAGCATTTT.

The chain links TRBV27 to TRBJ2-7; D not certain. V was shortened by 3 bases and J by 2 bases, with 11 bases between the two germline ends. CDR1 MNHEY and CDR2 SMNVEV come from the germline V gene (reference sequence). The CDR3 loop spans 14 amino acids. The CDR3: CASSLVRQAYEQYF. The CDR3 nucleotides read TGTGCCAGCAGTTTGGTACGGCAGGCCTACGAGCAGTACTTC.

This sequence joins TRBV25-1 and TRBJ1-1; D ambiguous. Trimming left V 7 bases short and J 1 base short, with 10 bases between. CDR1 MGHDK and CDR2 SYGVNS come from the germline V gene. CDR3 size: 13 residues. CDR3 sequence (DNA): TGTGCCAGCAAGATCGAGAAGAACACTGAAGCTTTCTTT. Encoded protein: CASKIEKNTEAFF. The entire variable domain, with the rest obtained from reference TRBV25-1 and TRBJ1-1, is as follows: EADIYQTPRYLVIGTGKKITLECSQTMGHDKMYWYQQDPGMELHLIHYSYGVNSTEKGDLSSESTVSRIRTEHFPLTLESARPSHTSQYLCASKIEKNTEAFFGQGTRLTVV.